The T cell receptor beta chain described here comes from a study of blood T cell repertoires in COVID-19. Study in general: In each case, the material was cDNA or gDNA derived from T cells, B-cell-depleted T cells, or PBMCs.

The V end was cut by 5 bases, the J end by 5 bases, with 10 bases between. Germline lookup yields CDR1 DFQATT and CDR2 SNEGSKA (reference sequence). This CDR3 contains 11 residues. Original methodology: The authors estimated nucleated cell counts from reference gene primer amplification. Here immunoSEQ multiplex PCR was the method, and the copy in TCRdb shows in-frame clones only, minus some. The D gene and trimming were derived from the DNA, and the V and J assignments and clone size from that table. The repertoire includes 75,000 to 100,000 clones, more than 75% of them detected once, and nearly 20% sits in the top ten. The count of this clone is one.

Sequenced sample: peripheral blood. The receptor's source is a human donor in a cohort sampled during active COVID-19. This chain links TRBV20-1 with TRBJ2-7; possible D gene TRBD2, 5 bases. Written as DNA, the CDR3 is TGCAGTGCTGCAAGCGGCCACGAGCAGTACTTC. Residues: CSAASGHEQYF.